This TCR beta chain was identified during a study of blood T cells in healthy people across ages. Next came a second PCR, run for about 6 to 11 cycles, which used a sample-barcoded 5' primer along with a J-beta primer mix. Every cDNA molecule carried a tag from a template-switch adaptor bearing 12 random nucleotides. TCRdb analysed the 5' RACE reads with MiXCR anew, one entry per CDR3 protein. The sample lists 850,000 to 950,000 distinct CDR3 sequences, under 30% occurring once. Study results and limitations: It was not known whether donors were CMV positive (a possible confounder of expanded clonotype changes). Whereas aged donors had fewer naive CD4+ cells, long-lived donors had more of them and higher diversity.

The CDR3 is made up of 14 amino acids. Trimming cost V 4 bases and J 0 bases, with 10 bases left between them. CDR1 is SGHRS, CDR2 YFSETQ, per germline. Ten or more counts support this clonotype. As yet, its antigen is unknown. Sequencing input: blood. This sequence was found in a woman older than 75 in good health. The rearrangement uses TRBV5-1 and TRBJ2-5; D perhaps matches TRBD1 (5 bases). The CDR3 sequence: CASSLQDYQETQYF. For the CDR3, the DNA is TGCGCCAGCAGCCTACAGGATTACCAAGAGACCCAGTACTTC.